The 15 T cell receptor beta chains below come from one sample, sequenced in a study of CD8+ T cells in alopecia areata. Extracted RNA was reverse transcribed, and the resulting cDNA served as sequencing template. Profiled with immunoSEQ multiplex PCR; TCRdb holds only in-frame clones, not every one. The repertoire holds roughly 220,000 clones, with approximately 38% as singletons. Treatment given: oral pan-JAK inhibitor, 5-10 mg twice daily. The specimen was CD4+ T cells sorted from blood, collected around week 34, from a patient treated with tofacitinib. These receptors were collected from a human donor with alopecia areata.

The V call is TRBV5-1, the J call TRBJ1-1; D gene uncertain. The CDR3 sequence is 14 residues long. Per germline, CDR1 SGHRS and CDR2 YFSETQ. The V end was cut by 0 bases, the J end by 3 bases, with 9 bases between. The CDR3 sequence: CASSLGGGDTEAFF. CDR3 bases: TGCGCCAGCAGCTTGGGCGGAGGAGACACTGAAGCTTTCTTT.

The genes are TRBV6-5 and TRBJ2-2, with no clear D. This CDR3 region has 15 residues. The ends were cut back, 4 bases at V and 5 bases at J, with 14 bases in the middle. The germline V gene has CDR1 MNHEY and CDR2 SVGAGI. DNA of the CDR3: TGTGCCAGCAGTTCCATAGGAGCAGCGACCGGGGAGCTGTTTTTT. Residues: CASSSIGAATGELFF.

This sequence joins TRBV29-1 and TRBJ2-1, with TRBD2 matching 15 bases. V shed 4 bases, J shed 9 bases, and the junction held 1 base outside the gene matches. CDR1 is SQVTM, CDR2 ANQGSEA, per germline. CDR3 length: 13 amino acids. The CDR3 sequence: CSVAGLAGGEQFF. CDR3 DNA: TGCAGCGTTGCGGGACTAGCGGGAGGTGAGCAGTTCTTC.

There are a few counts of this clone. The DNA for the CDR3 is TGTGCCAGCAGCGAGGGCGGATACTATGGCTACACCTTC. This translates into CASSEGGYYGYTF. The rearrangement joins TRBV9 to TRBJ1-2; no reliable D call. This CDR3 has 13 residues. V shed 3 bases and J shed 3 bases, with 9 bases lying between them. Germline V gene sequence: CDR1 SGDLS, CDR2 YYNGEE.

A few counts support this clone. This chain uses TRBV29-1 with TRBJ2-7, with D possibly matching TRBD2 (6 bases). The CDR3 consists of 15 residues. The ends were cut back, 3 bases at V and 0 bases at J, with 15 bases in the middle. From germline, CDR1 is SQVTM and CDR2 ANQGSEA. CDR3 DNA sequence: TGCAGCGTTGATGGGGGGACTTTTGACTCCTACGAGCAGTACTTC. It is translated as CSVDGGTFDSYEQYF.

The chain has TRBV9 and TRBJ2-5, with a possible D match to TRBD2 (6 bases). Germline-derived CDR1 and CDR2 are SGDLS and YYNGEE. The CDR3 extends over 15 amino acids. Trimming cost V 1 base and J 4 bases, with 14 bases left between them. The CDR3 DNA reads TGTGCCAGCAGCGTAACGGACGGGAGAGGAGAGACCCAGTACTTC. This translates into CASSVTDGRGETQYF.

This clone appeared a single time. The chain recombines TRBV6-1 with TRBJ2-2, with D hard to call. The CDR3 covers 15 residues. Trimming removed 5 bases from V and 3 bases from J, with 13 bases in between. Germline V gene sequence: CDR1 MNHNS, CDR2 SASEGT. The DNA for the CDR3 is TGTGCCAGCAGTCAACCCTCGTCCTACACCGGGGAGCTGTTTTTT. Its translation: CASSQPSSYTGELFF.

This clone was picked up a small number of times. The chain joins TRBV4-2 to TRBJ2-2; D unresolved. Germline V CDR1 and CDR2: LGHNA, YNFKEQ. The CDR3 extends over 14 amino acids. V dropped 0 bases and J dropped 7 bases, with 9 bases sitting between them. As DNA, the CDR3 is TGTGCCAGCAGCCAAGACCCATTGGGCGGGGAGCTGTTTTTT. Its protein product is CASSQDPLGGELFF.

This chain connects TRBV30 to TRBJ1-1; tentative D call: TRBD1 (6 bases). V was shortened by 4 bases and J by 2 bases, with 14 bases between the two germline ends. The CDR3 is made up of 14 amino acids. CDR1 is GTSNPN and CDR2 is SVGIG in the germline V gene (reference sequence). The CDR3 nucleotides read TGTGCCTGGAACCCGGGGGCGCGTAACACTGAAGCTTTCTTT. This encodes CAWNPGARNTEAFF. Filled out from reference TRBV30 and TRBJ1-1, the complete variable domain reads SQTIHQWPATLVQPVGSPLSLECTVEGTSNPNLYWYRQAAGRGLQLLFYSVGIGQISSEVPQNLSASRPQDRQFILSSKKLLLSDSGFYLCAWNPGARNTEAFFGQGTRLTVV.

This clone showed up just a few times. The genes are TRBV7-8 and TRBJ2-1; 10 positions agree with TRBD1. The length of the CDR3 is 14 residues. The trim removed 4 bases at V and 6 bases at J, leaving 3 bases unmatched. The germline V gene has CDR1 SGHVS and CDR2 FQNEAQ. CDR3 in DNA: TGTGCCAGCAGCTCGCGGACAGGGGGCAATGAGCAGTTCTTC. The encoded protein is CASSSRTGGNEQFF.

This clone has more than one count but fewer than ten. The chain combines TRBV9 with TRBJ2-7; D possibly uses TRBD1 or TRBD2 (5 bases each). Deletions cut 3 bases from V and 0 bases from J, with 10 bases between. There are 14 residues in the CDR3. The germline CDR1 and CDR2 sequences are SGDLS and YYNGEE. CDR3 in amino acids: CASSGGTYSYEQYF. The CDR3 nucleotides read TGTGCCAGCAGCGGTGGGACGTACTCCTACGAGCAGTACTTC.

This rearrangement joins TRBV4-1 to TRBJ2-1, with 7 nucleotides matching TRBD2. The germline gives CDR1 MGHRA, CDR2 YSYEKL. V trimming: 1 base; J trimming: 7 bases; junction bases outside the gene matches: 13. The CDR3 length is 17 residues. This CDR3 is CASSQVRLAGGKNEQFF. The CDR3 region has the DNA TGCGCCAGCAGCCAAGTCAGATTAGCGGGCGGTAAAAATGAGCAGTTCTTC.

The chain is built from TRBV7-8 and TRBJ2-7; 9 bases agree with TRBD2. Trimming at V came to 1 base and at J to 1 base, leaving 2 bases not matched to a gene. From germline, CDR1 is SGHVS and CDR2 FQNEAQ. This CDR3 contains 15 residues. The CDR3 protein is CASSLGTSDSYEQYF. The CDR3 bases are TGTGCCAGCAGCTTAGGGACTAGCGATTCCTACGAGCAGTACTTC.

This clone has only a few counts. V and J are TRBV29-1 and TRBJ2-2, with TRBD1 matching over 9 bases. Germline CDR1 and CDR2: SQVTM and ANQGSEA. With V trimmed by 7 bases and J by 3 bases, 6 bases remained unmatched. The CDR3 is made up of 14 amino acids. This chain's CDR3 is CSAHRGPDTGELFF. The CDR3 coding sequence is TGCAGCGCACACAGGGGGCCGGACACCGGGGAGCTGTTTTTT.

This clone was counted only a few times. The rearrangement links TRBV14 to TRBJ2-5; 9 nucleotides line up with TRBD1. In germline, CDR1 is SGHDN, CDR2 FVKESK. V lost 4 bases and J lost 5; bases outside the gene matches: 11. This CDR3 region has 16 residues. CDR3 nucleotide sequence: TGTGCCAGCAGCCGAGGGGACAGGGCCTTCGGGGAGACCCAGTACTTC. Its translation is CASSRGDRAFGETQYF. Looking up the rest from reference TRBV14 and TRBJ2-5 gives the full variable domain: EAGVTQFPSHSVIEKGQTVTLRCDPISGHDNLYWYRRVMGKEIKFLLHFVKESKQDESGMPNNRFLAERTGGTYSTLKVQPAELEDSGVYFCASSRGDRAFGETQYFGPGTRLLVL.